This passage covers 12 T cell receptor beta chains from one sample sequenced in a study of T cells in tuberculosis. Sequencing was performed with immunoSEQ multiplex PCR; in TCRdb, only in-frame clones are kept and a portion is missing. This sample has around 45,000 clones; less than 95% occur once, and the top ten carry under 2%. Sequencing used PBMCs. Every receptor here comes from a donor aged 5-35 years with latent tuberculosis or without tuberculosis infection. Some clones in this sample may be carry-over from other donors' samples.

The genes are TRBV28 and TRBJ1-1, with D perhaps matching TRBD1 (5 bases). The CDR3 length is 18 residues. Trimming removed 3 bases at V and 0 bases at J, with 20 bases between. CDR1 is MDHEN, CDR2 SYDVKM, per germline. The CDR3 protein is CASSLVGQGKWMNTEAFF. Written as DNA, the CDR3 is TGTGCCAGCAGTTTGGTCGGGCAGGGAAAATGGATGAACACTGAAGCTTTCTTT.

The rearrangement links TRBV28 to TRBJ1-1; a weak D match, TRBD1 (6 bases). Per the germline V gene, CDR1 is MDHEN and CDR2 is SYDVKM. CDR3 length: 14 amino acids. The ends were cut back, 4 bases at V and 2 bases at J, with 11 bases in the middle. CDR3 protein: CASSSPGQNTEAFF. Here the CDR3 DNA reads TGTGCCAGCAGTTCGCCGGGACAAAACACTGAAGCTTTCTTT.

This clone showed up just a few times. The V and J genes are TRBV5-1 and TRBJ1-5, with D possibly TRBD1 on 6 matching bases. This CDR3 region has 15 residues. The V end lost 7 bases, the J end lost 8 bases, and 22 bases lay between the germline ends. CDR1 and CDR2 (germline): SGHRS, YFSETQ. The CDR3 DNA sequence: TGCGCCAGCTCAATGGGGGCCACCCAGGAGGAGCCCCAGCATTTT. This codes for CASSMGATQEEPQHF.

V and J are TRBV29-1 and TRBJ1-2, with TRBD1 matching 8 bases. CDR1 is SQVTM, CDR2 ANQGSEA, per germline. The CDR3 is 13 residues long. The V gene end was trimmed by 6 bases and the J gene end by 5 bases; junction bases not matched to a gene: 8. CDR3: CSVEGQANYGYTF. For the CDR3, the DNA is TGCAGCGTGGAGGGACAGGCGAATTATGGCTACACCTTC.

This sequence joins TRBV10-3 and TRBJ2-1; 7 bases map to TRBD1. The J segment lost 7 bases and the V segment lost 0 bases, leaving 6 bases of the junction unmatched. Germline V gene sequence: CDR1 ENHRY, CDR2 SYGVKD. The CDR3 consists of 15 residues. CDR3 residues: CAISESGRGTNEQFF. CDR3 nucleotide sequence: TGTGCCATCAGTGAGTCGGGCAGGGGGACGAATGAGCAGTTCTTC.

V gene TRBV5-4 combines with J gene TRBJ2-7; 10 nucleotides line up with TRBD1. Germline V gene lookup returns CDR1 SGHNT and CDR2 YYREEE (reference sequence). This CDR3 has 15 residues. V was pared by 0 bases and J by 3 bases, with 3 bases of the junction left unmatched. CDR3 in amino acids: CASSLAGQGDYEQYF. DNA of the CDR3: TGTGCCAGCAGCTTGGCCGGACAGGGGGACTACGAGCAGTACTTC.

The V gene is TRBV4-3, the J gene TRBJ1-1; D uncertain. Germline values: CDR1 LGHNA, CDR2 YSLEER. V shed 0 bases and J shed 8 bases, with 16 bases lying between them. CDR3 length: 15 residues. CDR3 sequence (DNA): TGCGCCAGCAGCCAAGATGGTCGGGTTTTCGAGGAAGCTTTCTTT. It translates to CASSQDGRVFEEAFF.

The chain recombines TRBV15 with TRBJ1-4; 7 bases line up with TRBD1. Germline CDR1 reads LNHNV; CDR2 reads YYDKDF (reference sequence). V trimming: 1 base; J trimming: 8 bases; junction bases outside the gene matches: 7. The CDR3 extends over 15 amino acids. Written as DNA, the CDR3 is TGTGCCACCAGCAGAGCACAGGGGTTATACGAAAAACTGTTTTTT. Translating gives CATSRAQGLYEKLFF.

This chain connects TRBV28 to TRBJ2-2, with TRBD1 matching over 11 bases. V gave up 3 bases and J gave up 7 bases; unmatched junction bases: 10. Germline CDR1 and CDR2: MDHEN and SYDVKM. The length of the CDR3 is 17 residues. The CDR3 coding sequence is TGTGCCAGCAGTTTCCCCGGGTGGACAGGGGGCGGCGGGGAGCTGTTTTTT. This sequence encodes CASSFPGWTGGGGELFF.

V is TRBV18 and J is TRBJ2-3; D is ambiguous. Germline loops: CDR1 KGHSH, CDR2 LQKENI. V lost 2 bases and J lost 1, with 10 bases in between. The CDR3 runs to 15 residues. CDR3 sequence: CASSPTVSGTDTQYF. The CDR3 DNA follows: TGTGCCAGCTCACCAACAGTATCGGGCACAGATACGCAGTATTTT.

The chain links TRBV5-1 to TRBJ2-7; 8 positions agree with TRBD2. This CDR3 comprises 13 residues. J lost 3 bases, V lost 4 bases, and 3 bases had no gene match. Germline assignment: CDR1 SGHRS and CDR2 YFSETQ. DNA for the CDR3: TGCGCCAGCAGCCCGGGGGGGCGCTACGAGCAGTACTTC. This sequence encodes CASSPGGRYEQYF. Based on the CDR3 plus reference TRBV5-1 and TRBJ2-7, the full variable domain is KAGVTQTPRYLIKTRGQQVTLSCSPISGHRSVSWYQQTPGQGLQFLFEYFSETQRNKGNFPGRFSGRQFSNSRSEMNVSTLELGDSALYLCASSPGGRYEQYFGPGTRLTVT.

The V gene is TRBV6-1, the J gene TRBJ1-1, with D perhaps TRBD1 (5 bases). Trimming took off 2 bases at V and 1 base at J, with 14 bases between the two ends. This CDR3 is built from 16 residues. CDR1 and CDR2 (germline): MNHNS, SASEGT. The CDR3: CASSERRAGGNTEAFF. In DNA, the CDR3 is TGTGCCAGCAGTGAACGCAGGGCGGGGGGGAACACTGAAGCTTTCTTT.